The T cell receptor beta chain described here comes from a study of control samples from healthy donors and cancer patients. The CDR3 length is 17 residues. Per germline, CDR1 SGDLS and CDR2 YYNGEE. V shed 3 bases and J shed 0 bases, with 16 bases lying between them. Sequenced by immunoSEQ multiplex PCR; TCRdb stores in-frame clones only, minus some. The sample includes some 210,000 clones, approximately 90% of them seen just once. The source is a man aged 25 to 40 in good health. The chain recombines TRBV9 with TRBJ1-3; D is ambiguous. Sequencing was done on a sample of blood. The CDR3 DNA follows: TGTGCCAGCAGCGCCGACCGAAATAGTAACTCTGGAAACACCATATATTTT. Protein product: CASSADRNSNSGNTIYF.